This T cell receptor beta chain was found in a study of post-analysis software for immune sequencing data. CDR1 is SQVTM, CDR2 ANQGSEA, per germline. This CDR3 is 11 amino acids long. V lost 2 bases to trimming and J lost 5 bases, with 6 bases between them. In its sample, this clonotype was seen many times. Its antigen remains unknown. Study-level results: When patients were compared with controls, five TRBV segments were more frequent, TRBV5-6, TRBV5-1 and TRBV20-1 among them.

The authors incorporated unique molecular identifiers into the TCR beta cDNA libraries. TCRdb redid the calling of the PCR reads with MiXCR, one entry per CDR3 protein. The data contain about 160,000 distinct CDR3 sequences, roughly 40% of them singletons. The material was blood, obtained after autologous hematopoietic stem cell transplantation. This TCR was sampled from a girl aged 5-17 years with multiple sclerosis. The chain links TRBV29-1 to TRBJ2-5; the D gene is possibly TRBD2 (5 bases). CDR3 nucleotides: TGCAGCGTTGAACGGGGTGAGACCCAGTACTTC. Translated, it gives CSVERGETQYF.